A single TCR beta chain is shown here with its context. Per the original data handling: Estimates of nucleated cell counts were drawn from the amplification of reference gene primers. TCRdb keeps only in-frame clones here, not all; method: immunoSEQ multiplex PCR. The DNA gave D and trimming, while V, J and clone size come from that table. The sample has some 200,000 clones, approximately 82% seen once. These data are taken from a study of blood T cell repertoires in COVID-19. Study summary: Italy, Spain and the United States were the sources of the convalescent and acute COVID-19 samples. Sample material is recorded as cDNA or gDNA derived from T cells, B-cell-depleted T cells, or PBMCs.

The V and J ends lost 5 bases and 0 bases, in that order; junction bases with no gene match: 5. Germline values: CDR1 SGHAT, CDR2 FQNNGV. This CDR3 spans 17 amino acids. The receptor comes from a human donor with acute or convalescent COVID-19. The donor label of this sample is uncertain. This chain links TRBV11-2 with TRBJ2-2; the match to TRBD2 covers 11 bases. The material sequenced was peripheral blood. CDR3 region: CASSPSGRTSNTGELFF. In DNA, the CDR3 is TGTGCCAGCAGCCCTAGCGGGAGGACCTCGAACACCGGGGAGCTGTTTTTT.